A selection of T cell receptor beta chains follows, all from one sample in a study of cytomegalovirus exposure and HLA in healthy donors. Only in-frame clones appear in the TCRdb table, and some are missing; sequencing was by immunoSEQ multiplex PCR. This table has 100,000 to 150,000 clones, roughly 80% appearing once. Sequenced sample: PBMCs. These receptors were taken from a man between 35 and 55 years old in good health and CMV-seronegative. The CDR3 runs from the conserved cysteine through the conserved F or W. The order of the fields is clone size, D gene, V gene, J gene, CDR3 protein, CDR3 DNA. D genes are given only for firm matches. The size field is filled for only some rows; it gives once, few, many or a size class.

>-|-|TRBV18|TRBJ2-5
CASSPPGLAKGETQYF
TGTGCCAGCTCACCACCGGGGCTAGCGAAAGGAGAGACCCAGTACTTC
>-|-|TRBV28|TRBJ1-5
CASRPGVNQPQHF
TGTGCCAGCAGACCAGGGGTAAATCAGCCCCAGCATTTT
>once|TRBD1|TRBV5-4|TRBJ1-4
CASSRDRGWEKLFF
TGTGCCAGCAGCCGGGACAGGGGATGGGAAAAACTGTTTTTT
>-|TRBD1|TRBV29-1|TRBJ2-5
CSVLQGAETQYF
TGCAGCGTCCTCCAGGGGGCAGAGACCCAGTACTTC
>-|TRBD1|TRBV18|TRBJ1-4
CASSPRTGTGGEKLFF
TGTGCCAGCTCACCAAGAACCGGGACAGGGGGAGAAAAACTGTTTTTT
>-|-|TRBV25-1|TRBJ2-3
CASSDISTDTQYF
TGTGCCAGCAGTGATATCAGTACAGATACGCAGTATTTT
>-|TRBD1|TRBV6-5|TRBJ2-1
CASSYTGGSYNEQFF
TGTGCCAGCAGTTATACAGGGGGCTCCTACAATGAGCAGTTCTTC
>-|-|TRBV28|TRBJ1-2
CASSRGQSYGYTF
TGTGCCAGCAGCCGCGGACAGTCCTATGGCTACACCTTC
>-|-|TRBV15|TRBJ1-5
CATSRVQAQRPQHF
TGTGCCACCAGCAGAGTACAGGCCCAAAGGCCCCAGCATTTT
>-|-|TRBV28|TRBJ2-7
CASTAGSNEQYF
TGTGCCAGCACCGCGGGATCTAATGAGCAGTACTTC
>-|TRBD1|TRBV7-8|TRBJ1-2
CASSPGTGRYGYTF
TGTGCCAGCAGCCCGGGGACAGGGCGGTATGGCTACACCTTC
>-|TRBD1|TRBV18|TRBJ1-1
CASSPPSTGGDMNTEAFF
TGTGCCAGCTCACCACCTTCGACAGGGGGGGACATGAACACTGAAGCTTTCTTT
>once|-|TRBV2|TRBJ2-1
CASRYGNEQFF
TGTGCCAGCAGGTACGGTAATGAGCAGTTCTTC
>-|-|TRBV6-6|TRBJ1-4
CASSSAGRDEKLFF
TGTGCCAGCAGTTCCGCAGGGAGGGATGAAAAACTGTTTTTT
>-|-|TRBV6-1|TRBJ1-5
CASSEVGGGNQPQHF
TGTGCCAGCAGTGAAGTGGGGGGGGGCAATCAGCCCCAGCATTTT
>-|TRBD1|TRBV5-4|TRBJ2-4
CASSLPGQVAKNIQYF
TGTGCCAGCAGCTTGCCCGGACAGGTAGCCAAAAACATTCAGTACTTC
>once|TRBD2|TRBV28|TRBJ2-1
CASTSGRRLEQFF
TGTGCCAGCACTAGCGGGAGAAGGCTTGAGCAGTTCTTC
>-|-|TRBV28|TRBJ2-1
CASSLWGGSGNEQFF
TGTGCCAGCAGTTTATGGGGCGGGTCTGGGAATGAGCAGTTCTTC
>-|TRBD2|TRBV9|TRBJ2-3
CASSTSSGRVADTQYF
TGTGCCAGCAGCACGAGTAGCGGGAGGGTGGCAGATACGCAGTATTTT
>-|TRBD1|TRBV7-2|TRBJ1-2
CASSLVGQGGEGGYTF
TGTGCCAGCAGCTTAGTCGGACAGGGTGGAGAAGGGGGCTACACCTTC
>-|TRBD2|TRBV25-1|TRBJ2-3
CATKRAGGSDTQYF
TGTGCCACCAAAAGGGCGGGAGGGTCAGATACGCAGTATTTT
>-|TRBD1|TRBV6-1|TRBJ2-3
CASRLGQGASDTQYF
TGTGCCAGCAGACTCGGACAGGGGGCGTCAGATACGCAGTATTTT
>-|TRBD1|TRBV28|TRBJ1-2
CASSSGQGDRYGYTF
TGTGCCAGCAGTTCGGGACAGGGGGACCGCTATGGCTACACCTTC
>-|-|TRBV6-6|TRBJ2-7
CASSYSSGSYEQYF
TGTGCCAGCAGTTACTCTAGCGGTTCCTACGAGCAGTACTTC
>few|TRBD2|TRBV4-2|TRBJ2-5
CASSQGGGGPQETQYF
TGTGCCAGCAGCCAAGGGGGCGGGGGGCCCCAAGAGACCCAGTACTTC
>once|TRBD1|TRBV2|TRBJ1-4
CAGRGGPSEKLFF
TGTGCCGGCAGGGGGGGGCCTAGTGAAAAACTGTTTTTT
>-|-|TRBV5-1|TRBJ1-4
CASSLGGGGGEKLFF
TGCGCCAGCAGCTTGGGAGGAGGCGGAGGTGAAAAACTGTTTTTT
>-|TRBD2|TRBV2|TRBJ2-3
CASSEELAGTDTQYF
TGTGCCAGCAGTGAAGAACTAGCGGGCACAGATACGCAGTATTTT
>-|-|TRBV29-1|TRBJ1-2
CSVDFWGVEPGGYTF
TGCAGCGTTGATTTTTGGGGGGTCGAACCGGGTGGCTACACCTTC
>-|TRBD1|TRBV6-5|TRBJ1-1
CASSWGQGSTEAFF
TGTGCCAGCAGTTGGGGACAGGGATCTACTGAAGCTTTCTTT
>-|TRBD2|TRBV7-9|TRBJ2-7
CASSLYSGSYEQYF
TGTGCCAGCAGCTTATATAGCGGGAGTTACGAGCAGTACTTC
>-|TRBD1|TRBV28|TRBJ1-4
CASSLWGQGNEKLFF
TGTGCCAGCAGTTTATGGGGACAGGGGAATGAAAAACTGTTTTTT
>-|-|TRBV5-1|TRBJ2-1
CASSSTLWRGEQFF
TGCGCCAGCAGCTCCACGCTCTGGAGGGGTGAGCAGTTCTTC
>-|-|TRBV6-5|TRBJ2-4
CASSPPGTKNIQYF
TGTGCCAGCAGCCCCCCGGGAACCAAAAACATTCAGTACTTC
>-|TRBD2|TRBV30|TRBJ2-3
CAWRGLAGVDTQYF
TGTGCCTGGAGGGGACTAGCGGGGGTAGATACGCAGTATTTT
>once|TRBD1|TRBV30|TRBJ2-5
CAWDRGQETQYF
TGTGCCTGGGACAGGGGGCAAGAGACCCAGTACTTC
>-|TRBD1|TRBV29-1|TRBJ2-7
CSVGQGRSYEQYF
TGCAGCGTTGGACAGGGTCGCTCCTACGAGCAGTACTTC
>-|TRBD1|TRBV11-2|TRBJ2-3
CASSLVQGVDTQYF
TGTGCCAGCAGCTTAGTGCAGGGGGTGGATACGCAGTATTTT
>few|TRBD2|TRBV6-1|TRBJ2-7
CASTRTSGGAYEQYF
TGTGCCAGCACCCGGACTAGCGGGGGAGCTTACGAGCAGTACTTC
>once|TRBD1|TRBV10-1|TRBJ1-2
CASSEWTGDVGYTF
TGCGCCAGCAGTGAGTGGACAGGGGATGTTGGCTACACCTTC
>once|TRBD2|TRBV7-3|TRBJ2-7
CASSLRLRRSGTANAYEQYF
TGTGCCAGCAGCTTAAGACTTCGTAGGAGCGGGACGGCGAATGCCTACGAGCAGTACTTC
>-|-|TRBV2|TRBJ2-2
CASKIGTNTGELFF
TGTGCCAGCAAGATCGGGACGAACACCGGGGAGCTGTTTTTT
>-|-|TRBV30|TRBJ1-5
CAWSVGVSGYQPQHF
TGTGCCTGGAGTGTCGGAGTGTCAGGGTATCAGCCCCAGCATTTT
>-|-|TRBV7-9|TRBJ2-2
CASSLYDTGELFF
TGTGCCAGCAGCTTATATGACACCGGGGAGCTGTTTTTT
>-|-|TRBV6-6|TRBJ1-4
CASSYSSPSTNEKLFF
TGTGCCAGCAGTTACTCTTCCCCGTCAACTAATGAAAAACTGTTTTTT
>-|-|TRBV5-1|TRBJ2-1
CASSFRGSWDNEQFF
TGCGCCAGCAGCTTCCGGGGGAGTTGGGACAATGAGCAGTTCTTC
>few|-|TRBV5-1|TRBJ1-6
CASSPGVGGGSPLHF
TGCGCCAGCAGCCCCGGGGTGGGCGGGGGTTCACCCCTCCACTTT
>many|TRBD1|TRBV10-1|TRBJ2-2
CASSDTGGTGELFF
TGCGCCAGCAGTGATACAGGGGGCACCGGGGAGCTGTTTTTT
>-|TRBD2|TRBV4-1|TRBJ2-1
CASSQVTSGNPEQFF
TGCGCCAGCAGCCAGGTTACTAGCGGGAACCCTGAGCAGTTCTTC
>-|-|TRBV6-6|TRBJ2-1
CASSYSLAVNEQFF
TGTGCCAGCAGTTACTCTTTGGCGGTCAATGAGCAGTTCTTC
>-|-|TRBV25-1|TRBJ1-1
CASRIRDLTEAFF
TGTGCCAGCAGAATACGGGATCTCACTGAAGCTTTCTTT
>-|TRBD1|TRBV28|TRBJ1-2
CASSLDRGGYTF
TGTGCCAGCAGTCTCGACAGGGGAGGCTACACCTTC
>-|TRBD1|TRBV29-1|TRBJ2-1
CSVPGQTNEQFF
TGCAGCGTTCCGGGACAGACCAATGAGCAGTTCTTC
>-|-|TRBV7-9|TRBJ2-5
CASNTGGRETQYF
TGTGCCAGCAACACAGGAGGGAGAGAGACCCAGTACTTC
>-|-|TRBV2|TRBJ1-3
CASSPGNGNTIYF
TGTGCCAGCAGCCCAGGGAATGGAAACACCATATATTTT
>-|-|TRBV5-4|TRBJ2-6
CASSLYTKSGANVLTF
TGTGCCAGCAGCTTGTACACAAAGTCTGGGGCCAACGTCCTGACTTTC